Listed below are T cell receptor beta chains from one sample, sequenced in a study of patients and donors after allogeneic stem cell transplantation. MiXCR, applied by TCRdb to the RT-PCR reads, yields one record per CDR3 protein. The sample yields around 150,000 distinct CDR3 sequences, about 29% seen once. Source material: blood, either unsorted or a sorted T cell fraction (not recorded which). These receptors all stem from a human donor who was either an allogeneic HSCT recipient or a stem cell or donor lymphocyte infusion donor (not recorded which). It is not recorded whose cells these are; they may come from a transplant donor. CDR3s include the opening cysteine and the closing phenylalanine or tryptophan. The order of the fields is D gene, J gene, V gene, CDR3 length, clone size, CDR3 protein, CDR3 DNA. A D gene is named only where the DNA matches it firmly. The listing skips clone size in some rows; elsewhere it reads once, few, many or a size class.

>NA|TRBJ1-5|TRBV2|15|NA
CARFNRDNSNQPQHF
TGTGCCAGATTCAACCGGGACAATAGCAATCAGCCCCAGCATTTT
>NA|TRBJ2-1|TRBV7-2|14|NA
CASSLLGPYNEQFF
TGTGCCAGCAGCTTGCTAGGCCCCTACAATGAGCAGTTCTTC
>TRBD2|TRBJ2-1|TRBV27|15|NA
CASSLSGTSGSGQFF
TGTGCCAGCAGTTTATCCGGGACTAGCGGGAGTGGGCAGTTCTTC
>TRBD2|TRBJ2-2|TRBV11-2|16|NA
CASSSLAGVRGGELFF
TGTGCCAGCAGCTCTCTAGCGGGAGTTAGGGGCGGGGAGCTGTTTTTT
>TRBD2|TRBJ2-3|TRBV14|14|NA
CASRFSGSADTQYF
TGTGCCAGCAGATTTAGCGGGAGCGCAGATACGCAGTATTTT
>NA|TRBJ2-7|TRBV9|16|few
CASSVDGSVSSYEQYF
TGTGCCAGCAGCGTAGACGGTAGCGTGAGCTCCTACGAGCAGTACTTC
>NA|TRBJ2-1|TRBV4-2|14|NA
CASSKEDGYNEQFF
TGTGCCAGCAGTAAGGAGGACGGCTACAATGAGCAGTTCTTC
>TRBD2|TRBJ2-5|TRBV6-2/TRBV6-3|14|NA
CASRTSGRGETQYF
TGTGCCAGCAGGACTAGCGGGAGAGGAGAGACCCAGTACTTC
>NA|TRBJ1-6|TRBV15|13|few
CATSSETDSPLHF
TGTGCCACCAGCAGTGAGACGGATTCACCCCTCCACTTT
>NA|TRBJ2-5|TRBV5-6|12|NA
CASSLGVSTQYF
TGTGCCAGCAGCTTGGGAGTATCGACCCAGTACTTC
>NA|TRBJ2-7|TRBV27|15|NA
CASSLQEAFLYEQYF
TGTGCCAGCAGTTTACAGGAGGCTTTCCTCTACGAGCAGTACTTC
>NA|TRBJ2-7|TRBV29-1|13|few
CSVDVGQSYEQYF
TGCAGCGTGGACGTCGGACAGTCCTACGAGCAGTACTTC
>TRBD1|TRBJ2-3|TRBV5-1|16|NA
CASSLAPGQGADTQYF
TGCGCCAGCAGCTTGGCCCCCGGACAGGGGGCAGATACGCAGTATTTT
>NA|TRBJ2-7|TRBV10-3|14|NA
CAISDPDRSYEQYF
TGTGCCATCAGTGACCCTGACAGATCCTACGAGCAGTACTTC
>TRBD1|TRBJ1-5|TRBV10-3|15|few
CAISEWTGMGQPQHF
TGTGCCATCAGTGAATGGACAGGGATGGGTCAGCCCCAGCATTTT
>NA|TRBJ2-1|TRBV5-1|13|few
CASSFPSAGEQFF
TGCGCCAGCAGCTTTCCCTCCGCGGGGGAGCAGTTCTTC
>TRBD1|TRBJ2-3|TRBV6-5|14|NA
CASSSGQGRDTQYF
TGTGCCAGCAGTTCCGGACAGGGAAGAGATACGCAGTATTTT
>TRBD2|TRBJ2-7|TRBV4-2|15|few
CASSQGAAGEYEQYF
TGTGCCAGCAGCCAAGGGGCAGCGGGAGAATACGAGCAGTACTTC
>TRBD2|TRBJ2-2|TRBV5-6|20|NA
CASSQMPGLDLLAKTGELFF
TGTGCCAGCAGCCAAATGCCGGGACTAGACCTCCTGGCGAAGACCGGGGAGCTGTTTTTT
>NA|TRBJ2-7|TRBV9|15|NA
CASSVGPDHSYEQYF
TGTGCCAGCAGCGTAGGACCCGACCACTCCTACGAGCAGTACTTC
>NA|TRBJ1-2|TRBV4-3|15|few
CASSQESGWLDGYTF
TGCGCCAGCAGCCAGGAAAGTGGTTGGCTAGATGGCTACACCTTC
>NA|TRBJ1-1|TRBV5-1|13|NA
CASSPVLGTEAFF
TGCGCCAGCAGCCCGGTTCTTGGGACTGAAGCTTTCTTT
>NA|TRBJ1-1|TRBV7-9|14|NA
CASSLTAGNTEAFF
TGTGCCAGCAGCTTAACGGCAGGGAACACTGAAGCTTTCTTT
>NA|TRBJ1-3|TRBV20-1|14|NA
CSAPDTNSGNTIYF
TGCAGTGCCCCGGACACAAACTCTGGAAACACCATATATTTT
>TRBD1|TRBJ1-1|TRBV20-1|12|NA
CSARDQGAHAFF
TGCAGTGCTAGAGATCAGGGGGCGCACGCTTTCTTT
>NA|TRBJ2-7|TRBV20-1|12|few
CSASRTAYEQYF
TGCAGTGCTAGTAGAACCGCCTACGAGCAGTACTTC
>TRBD1|TRBJ2-7|TRBV4-1|12|few
CASSHTGVEQYF
TGCGCCAGCAGCCATACAGGGGTGGAGCAGTACTTC
>TRBD2|TRBJ2-2|TRBV6-5|15|NA
CASSFRAGASGELFF
TGTGCCAGCAGTTTCAGGGCGGGAGCTTCCGGGGAGCTGTTTTTT
>TRBD1|TRBJ1-4|TRBV6-5|13|NA
CASSRQGGGKLFF
TGTGCCAGCAGTAGACAGGGGGGCGGAAAACTGTTTTTT
>TRBD1|TRBJ2-7|TRBV19|15|NA
CASSYRTGDSYEQYF
TGTGCCAGTAGTTACAGGACAGGGGACTCCTACGAGCAGTACTTC
>TRBD1|TRBJ1-4|TRBV20-1|19|NA
CSAIETLTGGKTTNEKLFF
TGCAGTGCCATAGAAACCCTTACAGGGGGCAAAACAACTAATGAAAAACTGTTTTTT
>NA|TRBJ1-2|TRBV7-3|11|few
CASSNGWGYTF
TGTGCCAGCAGCAATGGTTGGGGCTACACCTTC
>NA|TRBJ2-7|TRBV6-2/TRBV6-3|14|few
CASNPLGPPYEQYF
TGTGCCAGCAACCCTTTGGGACCTCCCTACGAGCAGTACTTC
>NA|TRBJ2-7|TRBV28|14|NA
CASSWAGTSGEQYF
TGTGCCAGCAGTTGGGCCGGGACCTCGGGGGAGCAGTACTTC
>NA|TRBJ2-7|TRBV4-3|13|NA
CASSQDGGYEQYF
TGCGCCAGCAGCCAAGATGGGGGGTACGAGCAGTACTTC
>TRBD1|TRBJ1-6|TRBV5-1|15|many
CASSFGDRADSPLHF
TGCGCCAGCAGCTTTGGTGACAGGGCGGATTCACCCCTCCACTTT
>NA|TRBJ2-7|TRBV3-1|13|few
CASSQPTGYEQYF
TGTGCCAGCAGCCAGCCCACAGGGTACGAGCAGTACTTC
>NA|TRBJ2-2|TRBV15|15|few
CATSGSGSLTGELFF
TGTGCCACCAGCGGCTCCGGGAGTTTGACCGGGGAGCTGTTTTTT
>NA|TRBJ1-1|TRBV7-9|16|NA
CASSPRDRLGGTEAFF
TGTGCCAGCAGCCCCAGGGACCGCCTGGGGGGCACTGAAGCTTTCTTT
>NA|TRBJ2-2|TRBV29-1|14|few
CSVKLPDWTGELFF
TGCAGCGTGAAGCTTCCGGACTGGACCGGGGAGCTGTTTTTT
>NA|TRBJ2-3|TRBV9|12|NA
CASSPWGRTQYF
TGTGCCAGCAGCCCCTGGGGGCGTACGCAGTATTTT
>NA|TRBJ2-3|TRBV10-3|14|NA
CAIAGGGYTDTQYF
TGTGCCATCGCTGGAGGGGGTTACACAGATACGCAGTATTTT
>NA|TRBJ1-1|TRBV7-6|16|few
CASSFLAGSENTEAFF
TGTGCCAGCAGCTTTCTTGCCGGGAGCGAAAACACTGAAGCTTTCTTT
>TRBD2|TRBJ2-1|TRBV6-2/TRBV6-3|15|NA
CASRYRDYIYNEQFF
TGTGCCAGCAGATACCGGGACTACATCTACAATGAGCAGTTCTTC
>NA|TRBJ2-3|TRBV20-1|12|NA
CSPLEVKNTQYF
TGCAGTCCCCTTGAGGTTAAGAATACGCAGTATTTT
>NA|TRBJ2-3|TRBV7-9|16|NA
CASSYGTVPSTDTQYF
TGTGCCAGCAGCTATGGGACGGTACCTAGCACAGATACGCAGTATTTT
>NA|TRBJ1-2|TRBV4-3|17|NA
CASSQDLLGGRDYGYTF
TGCGCCAGCAGCCAAGACCTCCTGGGGGGCAGAGACTATGGCTACACCTTC
>NA|TRBJ1-2|TRBV20-1|11|NA
CSARMGYGYTF
TGCAGTGCTAGAATGGGCTATGGCTACACCTTC
>TRBD2|TRBJ2-7|TRBV20-1|13|NA
CSARAGPSYEQYF
TGCAGTGCCAGAGCGGGGCCCTCCTACGAGCAGTACTTC
>NA|TRBJ1-5|TRBV4-1|16|NA
CASSQGAGRGNQPQHF
TGCGCCAGCAGCCAAGGGGCGGGACGGGGCAATCAGCCCCAGCATTTT
>NA|TRBJ1-6|TRBV7-9|14|few
CASSYGTAYSPLHF
TGTGCCAGCAGTTATGGGACGGCCTATTCACCCCTCCACTTT
>NA|TRBJ2-3|TRBV7-9|11|NA
CASSQTPTQYF
TGTGCCAGCAGCCAGACTCCCACGCAGTATTTT